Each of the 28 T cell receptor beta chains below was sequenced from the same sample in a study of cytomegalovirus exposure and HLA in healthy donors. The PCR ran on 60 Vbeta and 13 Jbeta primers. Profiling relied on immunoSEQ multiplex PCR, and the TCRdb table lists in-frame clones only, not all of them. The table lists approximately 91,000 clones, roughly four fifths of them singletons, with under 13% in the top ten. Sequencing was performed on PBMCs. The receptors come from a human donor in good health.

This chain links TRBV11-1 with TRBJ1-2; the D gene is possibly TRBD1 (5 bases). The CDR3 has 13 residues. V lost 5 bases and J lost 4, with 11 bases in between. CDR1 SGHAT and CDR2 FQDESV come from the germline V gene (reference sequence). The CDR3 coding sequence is TGTGCCAGCAGCCCCCGAAGGGGCTATGGCTACACCTTC. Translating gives CASSPRRGYGYTF.

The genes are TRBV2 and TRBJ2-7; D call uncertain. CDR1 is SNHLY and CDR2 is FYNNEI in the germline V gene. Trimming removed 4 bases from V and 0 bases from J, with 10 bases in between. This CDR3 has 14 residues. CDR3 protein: CASSGTRISYEQYF. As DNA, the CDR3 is TGTGCCAGCAGTGGTACCAGGATCTCCTACGAGCAGTACTTC.

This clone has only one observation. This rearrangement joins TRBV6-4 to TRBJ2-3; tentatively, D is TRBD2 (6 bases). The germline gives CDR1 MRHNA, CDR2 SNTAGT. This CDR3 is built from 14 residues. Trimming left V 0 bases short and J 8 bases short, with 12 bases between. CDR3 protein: CASSDSIGSSTQYF. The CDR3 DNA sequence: TGTGCCAGCAGTGACTCTATCGGGAGCAGTACGCAGTATTTT.

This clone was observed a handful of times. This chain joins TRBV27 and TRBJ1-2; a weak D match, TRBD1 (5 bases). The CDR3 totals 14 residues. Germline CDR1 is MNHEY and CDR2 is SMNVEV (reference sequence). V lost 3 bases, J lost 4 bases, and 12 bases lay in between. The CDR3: CASSLTVAGYGYTF. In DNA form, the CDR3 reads TGTGCCAGCAGTTTGACAGTGGCCGGCTATGGCTACACCTTC.

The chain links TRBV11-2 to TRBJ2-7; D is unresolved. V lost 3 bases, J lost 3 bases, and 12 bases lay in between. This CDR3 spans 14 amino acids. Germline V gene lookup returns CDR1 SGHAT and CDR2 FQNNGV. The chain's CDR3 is CASSFERYLYEQYF. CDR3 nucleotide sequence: TGTGCCAGCAGCTTCGAGCGATACCTCTACGAGCAGTACTTC.

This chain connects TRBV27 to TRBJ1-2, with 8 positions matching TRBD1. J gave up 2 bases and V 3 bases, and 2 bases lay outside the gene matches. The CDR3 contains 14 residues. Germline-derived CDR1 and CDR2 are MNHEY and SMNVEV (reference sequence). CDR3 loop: CASSFRTGNYGYTF. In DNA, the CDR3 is TGTGCCAGCAGTTTTCGGACAGGGAACTATGGCTACACCTTC.

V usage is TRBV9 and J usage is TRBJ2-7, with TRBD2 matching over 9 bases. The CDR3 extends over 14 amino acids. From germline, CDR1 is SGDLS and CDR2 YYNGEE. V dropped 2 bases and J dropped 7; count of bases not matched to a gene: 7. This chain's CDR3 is CASSVLAGVGEQYF. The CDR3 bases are TGTGCCAGCAGCGTGTTAGCGGGAGTTGGGGAGCAGTACTTC.

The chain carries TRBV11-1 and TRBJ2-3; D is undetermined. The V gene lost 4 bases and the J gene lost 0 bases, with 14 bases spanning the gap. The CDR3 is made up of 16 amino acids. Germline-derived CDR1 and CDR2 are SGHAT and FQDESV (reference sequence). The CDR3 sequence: CASSSAESPSTDTQYF. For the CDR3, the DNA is TGTGCCAGCAGCTCTGCCGAGAGCCCTAGCACAGATACGCAGTATTTT.

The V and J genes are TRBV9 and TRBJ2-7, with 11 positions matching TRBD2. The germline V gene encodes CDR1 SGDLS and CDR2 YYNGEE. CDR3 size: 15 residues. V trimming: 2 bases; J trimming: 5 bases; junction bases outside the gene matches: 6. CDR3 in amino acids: CASSVTTSGIDEQYF. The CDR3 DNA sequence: TGTGCCAGCAGCGTGACGACTAGCGGGATCGACGAGCAGTACTTC.

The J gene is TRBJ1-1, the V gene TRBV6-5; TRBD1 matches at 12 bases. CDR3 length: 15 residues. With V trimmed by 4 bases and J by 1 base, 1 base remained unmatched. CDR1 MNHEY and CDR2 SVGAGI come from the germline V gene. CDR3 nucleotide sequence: TGTGCCAGCAGTTGGGGACAGGGGGCGAACACTGAAGCTTTCTTT. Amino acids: CASSWGQGANTEAFF.

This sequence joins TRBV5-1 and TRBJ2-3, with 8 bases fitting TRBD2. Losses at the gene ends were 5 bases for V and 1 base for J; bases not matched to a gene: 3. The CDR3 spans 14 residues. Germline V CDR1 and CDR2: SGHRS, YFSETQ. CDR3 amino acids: CASRVAGRTDTQYF. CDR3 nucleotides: TGCGCCAGCAGGGTAGCGGGACGCACAGATACGCAGTATTTT.

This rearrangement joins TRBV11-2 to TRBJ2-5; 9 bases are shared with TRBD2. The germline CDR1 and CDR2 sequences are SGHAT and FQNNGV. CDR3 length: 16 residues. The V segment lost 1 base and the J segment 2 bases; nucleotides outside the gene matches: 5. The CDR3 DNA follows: TGTGCCAGCAGCTTAGTTTCTAGCGGGGTACAAGAGACCCAGTACTTC. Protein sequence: CASSLVSSGVQETQYF. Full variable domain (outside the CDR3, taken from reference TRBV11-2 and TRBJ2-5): EAGVAQSPRYKIIEKRQSVAFWCNPISGHATLYWYQQILGQGPKLLIQFQNNGVVDDSQLPKDRFSAERLKGVDSTLKIQPAKLEDSAVYLCASSLVSSGVQETQYFGPGTRLLVL.

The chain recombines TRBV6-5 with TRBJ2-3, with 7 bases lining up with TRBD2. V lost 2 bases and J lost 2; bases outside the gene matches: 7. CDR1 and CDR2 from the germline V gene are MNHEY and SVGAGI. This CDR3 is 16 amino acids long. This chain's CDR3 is CASSYAPGGDTDTQYF. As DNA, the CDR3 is TGTGCCAGCAGTTACGCACCGGGGGGAGACACAGATACGCAGTATTTT.

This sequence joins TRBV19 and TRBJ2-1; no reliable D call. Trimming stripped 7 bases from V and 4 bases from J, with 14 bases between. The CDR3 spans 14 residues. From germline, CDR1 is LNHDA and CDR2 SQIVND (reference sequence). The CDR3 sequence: CASNDLAPYNEQFF. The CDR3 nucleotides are TGTGCCAGTAACGACTTGGCCCCTTACAATGAGCAGTTCTTC.

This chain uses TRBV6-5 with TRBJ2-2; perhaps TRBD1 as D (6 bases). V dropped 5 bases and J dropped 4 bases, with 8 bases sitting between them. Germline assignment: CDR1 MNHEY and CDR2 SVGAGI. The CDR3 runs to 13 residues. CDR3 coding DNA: TGTGCCAGCAGTGAACAGGGCACCGGGGAGCTGTTTTTT. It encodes CASSEQGTGELFF.

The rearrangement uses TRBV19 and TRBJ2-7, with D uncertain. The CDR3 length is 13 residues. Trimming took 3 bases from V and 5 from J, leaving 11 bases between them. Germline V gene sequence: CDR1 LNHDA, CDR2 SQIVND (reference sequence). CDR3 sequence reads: CASSMSLFDEQYF. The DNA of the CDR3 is TGTGCCAGTAGTATGAGTTTGTTTGACGAGCAGTACTTC.

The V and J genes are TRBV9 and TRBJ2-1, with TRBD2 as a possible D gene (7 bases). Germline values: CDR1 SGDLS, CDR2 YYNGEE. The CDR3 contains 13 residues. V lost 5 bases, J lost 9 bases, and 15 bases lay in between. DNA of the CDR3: TGTGCCAGCAGGGGGGGGCAGGCGACTGAGCAGTTCTTC. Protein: CASRGGQATEQFF.

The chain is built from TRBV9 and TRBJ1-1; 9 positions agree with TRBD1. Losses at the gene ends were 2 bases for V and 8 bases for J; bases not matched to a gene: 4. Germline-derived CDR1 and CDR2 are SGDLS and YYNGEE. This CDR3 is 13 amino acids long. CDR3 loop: CASSVTGGAEAFF. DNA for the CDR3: TGTGCCAGCAGCGTTACAGGGGGCGCCGAAGCTTTCTTT.

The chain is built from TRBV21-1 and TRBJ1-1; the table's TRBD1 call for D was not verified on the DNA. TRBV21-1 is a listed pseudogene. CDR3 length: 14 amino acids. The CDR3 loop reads CASRNRGLNTEAFF. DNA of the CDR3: TGTGCCAGCAGAAACAGGGGGCTGAACACTGAAGCTTTCTTT.

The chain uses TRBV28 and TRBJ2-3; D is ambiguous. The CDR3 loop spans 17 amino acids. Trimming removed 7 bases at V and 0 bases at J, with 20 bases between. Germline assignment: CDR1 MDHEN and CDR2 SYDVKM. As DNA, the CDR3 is TGTGCCAGCAATCGGCGGATGAGAATCGCTAGCACAGATACGCAGTATTTT. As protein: CASNRRMRIASTDTQYF.

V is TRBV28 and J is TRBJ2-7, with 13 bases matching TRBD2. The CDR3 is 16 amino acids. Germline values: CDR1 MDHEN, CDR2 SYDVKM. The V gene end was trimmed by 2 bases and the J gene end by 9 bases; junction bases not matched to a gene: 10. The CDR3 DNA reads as TGTGCCAGCAGTTTAGGGGCACTAGCGGGAGGGCCCGGGCAGTACTTC. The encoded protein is CASSLGALAGGPGQYF.

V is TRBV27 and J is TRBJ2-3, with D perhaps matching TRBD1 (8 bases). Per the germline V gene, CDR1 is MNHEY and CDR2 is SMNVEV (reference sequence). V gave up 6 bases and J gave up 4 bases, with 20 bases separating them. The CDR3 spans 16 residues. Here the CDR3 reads CASSGQGTSVSDTQYF. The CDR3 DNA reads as TGTGCCAGCAGCGGACAGGGAACTAGCGTCTCAGATACGCAGTATTTT.

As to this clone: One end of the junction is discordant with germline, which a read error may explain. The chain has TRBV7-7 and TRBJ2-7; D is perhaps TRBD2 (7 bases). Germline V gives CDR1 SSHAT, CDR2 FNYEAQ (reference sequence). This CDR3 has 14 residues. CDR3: CASSRGDTGYEQYF. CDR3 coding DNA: TGTGCTAGCAGCCGGGGGGACACAGGCTACGAGCAGTACTTC.

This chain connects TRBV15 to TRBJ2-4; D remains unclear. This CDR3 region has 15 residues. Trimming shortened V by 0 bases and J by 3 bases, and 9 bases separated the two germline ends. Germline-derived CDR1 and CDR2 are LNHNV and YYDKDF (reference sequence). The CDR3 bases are TGTGCCACCAGCAGAGATACGGCAGGCAAAAACATTCAGTACTTC. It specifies CATSRDTAGKNIQYF.

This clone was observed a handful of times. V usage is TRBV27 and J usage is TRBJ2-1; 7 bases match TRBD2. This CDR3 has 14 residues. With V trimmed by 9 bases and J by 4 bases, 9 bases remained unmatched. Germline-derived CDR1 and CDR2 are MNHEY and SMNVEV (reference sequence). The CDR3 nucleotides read TGTGCCAGTCGGGCTAGCGGCACTTACAATGAGCAGTTCTTC. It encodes CASRASGTYNEQFF.

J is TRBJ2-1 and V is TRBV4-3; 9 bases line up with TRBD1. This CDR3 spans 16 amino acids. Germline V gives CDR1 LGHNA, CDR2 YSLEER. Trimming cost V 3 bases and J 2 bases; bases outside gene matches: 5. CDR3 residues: CASSHSDRGAYNEQFF. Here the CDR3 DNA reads TGCGCCAGCAGCCATTCGGACAGGGGAGCCTACAATGAGCAGTTCTTC.

Here the CDR3 DNA reads TGCGCCAGCAATGTCGCAGATACGCAGTATTTT. Translation gives CASNVADTQYF. The chain has TRBV5-1 and TRBJ2-3; unclear D gene. Germline CDR1 and CDR2: SGHRS and YFSETQ. The CDR3 has 11 amino acids. The V end lost 6 bases, the J end lost 4 bases, and 6 bases lay between the germline ends.

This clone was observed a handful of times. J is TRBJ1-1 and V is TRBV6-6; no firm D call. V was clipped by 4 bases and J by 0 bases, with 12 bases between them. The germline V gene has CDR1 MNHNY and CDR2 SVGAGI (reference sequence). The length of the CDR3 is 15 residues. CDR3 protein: CASSSTYPMNTEAFF. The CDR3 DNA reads TGTGCCAGCAGTTCCACCTATCCCATGAACACTGAAGCTTTCTTT.